The 16 T cell receptor beta chains given below trace back to one sample, sequenced in a study of breast tumors, draining lymph nodes, adjacent tissues. TCRdb used MiXCR to reprocess the multiplex PCR reads, holding one entry per CDR3 protein. The data show over 150,000 distinct CDR3 sequences, about 32% seen once. The lymph nodes were axillary draining lymph nodes from breast cancer patients. Sequences were obtained from axillary lymph node tissue. The receptors were gathered from a female donor with breast cancer. Some clones in this sample may be carry-over from other donors' samples.

This clonotype was seen a few times. The CDR3 spells CASSLANRFRGAFF. The CDR3 DNA follows: TGTGCCAGCAGCTTAGCGAACCGGTTCCGGGGGGCTTTCTTT. The J gene is TRBJ1-1, the V gene TRBV7-2; D is perhaps TRBD1 (5 bases). The length of the CDR3 is 14 residues. CDR1 and CDR2 from the germline V gene are SGHTA and FQGNSA. V was pared by 0 bases and J by 11 bases, with 16 bases between.

The sample holds many counts of this clonotype. V is TRBV30 and J is TRBJ2-3; D tentatively fits TRBD1 or TRBD2 (5 bases each). The CDR3 loop spans 13 amino acids. The V gene's germline CDR1 is GTSNPN and CDR2 SVGIG (reference sequence). The germline V and J ends were trimmed by 5 bases and 2 bases, with 11 bases remaining between them. This chain's CDR3 is CAWVEGNTDTQYF. The DNA for the CDR3 is TGTGCCTGGGTCGAGGGGAACACAGATACGCAGTATTTT.

This clonotype has ten or more counts. This chain joins TRBV18 and TRBJ2-2; the match to TRBD2 covers 8 bases. Germline V gene lookup returns CDR1 KGHSH and CDR2 LQKENI. The CDR3 contains 15 residues. V gave up 5 bases and J gave up 4 bases; unmatched junction bases: 6. CDR3 protein: CASSLLAEPTGELFF. CDR3 nucleotide sequence: TGTGCCAGCTCATTACTAGCGGAGCCCACCGGGGAGCTGTTTTTT.

In its sample, this clonotype was seen many times. The rearrangement links TRBV16 to TRBJ1-2; D perhaps matches TRBD1 (6 bases). The CDR3 length is 15 residues. V dropped 1 base and J dropped 1 base, with 10 bases sitting between them. CDR1 and CDR2 (germline): KGHSY, FQNENV. The CDR3 DNA sequence: TGTGCCAGCAGCCAATACGACAGGAGTAACTATGGCTACACCTTC. Amino acid sequence: CASSQYDRSNYGYTF.

Worth noting for this clonotype: A clone one base away is much larger, so this may be a read error. This likely comes from a read error, as the CDR3 has no conserved phenylalanine or tryptophan at its end. The rearrangement joins TRBV5-1 to TRBJ1-2; the D is unclear. This CDR3 comprises 13 residues. V gave up 0 bases and J gave up 4 bases, with 7 bases separating them. Per the germline V gene, CDR1 is SGHRS and CDR2 is YFSETQ. In DNA, the CDR3 is TGCGCCAGCAGCTTGGAGTCAGTCTATGGCTACACCCTC. It specifies CASSLESVYGYTL.

In this sample, this clonotype turned up many times. The chain employs TRBV12-3 or TRBV12-4 and TRBJ2-1; 7 nucleotides line up with TRBD1. CDR3 length equals 14 residues. The trim removed 5 bases at V and 3 bases at J, leaving 4 bases unmatched. CDR3 region: CASSRQGLYNEQFF. DNA for the CDR3: TGTGCCAGCAGTCGACAGGGTCTCTACAATGAGCAGTTCTTC.

Ten or more counts support this clonotype. J is TRBJ2-6 and V is TRBV12-3 or TRBV12-4; 7 bases are a match to TRBD2. This CDR3 is 15 amino acids long. Germline trimming cut 10 bases from V and 2 bases from J; bases unmatched to any gene: 8. The CDR3 reads CATRGAGAGANVLTF. CDR3 in DNA: TGTGCCACCCGGGGTGCGGGAGCTGGGGCCAACGTCCTGACTTTC.

This chain links TRBV2 with TRBJ2-5; 12 bases are a match to TRBD1. This CDR3 has 15 amino acids. V shed 8 bases and J 3 bases; nucleotides not matched to a gene: 7. Germline V lookup: CDR1 SNHLY, CDR2 FYNNEI. This CDR3 is CASVGQGALEETQYF. The CDR3 DNA is TGTGCCAGCGTGGGACAGGGGGCGCTCGAAGAGACCCAGTACTTC. Variable domain in full (rest from reference TRBV2 and TRBJ2-5): EPEVTQTPSHQVTQMGQEVILRCVPISNHLYFYWYRQILGQKVEFLVSFYNNEISEKSEIFDDQFSVERPDGSNFTLKIRSTKLEDSAMYFCASVGQGALEETQYFGPGTRLLVL.

This clonotype was detected ten times or more. The chain employs TRBV5-8 and TRBJ1-2, with 7 bases matching TRBD1. J gave up 3 bases and V 0 bases, and 5 bases lay outside the gene matches. Germline V gene lookup returns CDR1 SGHTS and CDR2 YDEGEE. CDR3 length equals 15 residues. The CDR3: CASSLEGGGDYGYTF. The DNA of the CDR3 is TGTGCCAGCAGCTTGGAAGGGGGCGGGGACTATGGCTACACCTTC.

This clonotype was seen at least ten times. The genes are TRBV12-5 and TRBJ2-1; 7 bases match TRBD2. V shed 0 bases, J shed 7 bases, and the junction held 9 bases outside the gene matches. Germline V gene data show CDR1 as LGHNT and CDR2 as FRNRAP. The CDR3 sequence is 16 residues long. CDR3 loop: CASGLVLGLVINEQFF. The CDR3 nucleotides read TGTGCTAGTGGTTTGGTACTCGGACTAGTGATAAATGAGCAGTTCTTC.

This clonotype occurred many times. The chain carries TRBV20-1 and TRBJ1-5, with D unclear. The CDR3 covers 13 residues. Germline V gene lookup returns CDR1 DFQATT and CDR2 SNEGSKA (reference sequence). V lost 2 bases and J 4 bases, leaving 9 bases between the germline ends. This CDR3 is CSARKDQNQPQHF. The CDR3 DNA reads TGCAGTGCTAGAAAGGACCAAAATCAGCCCCAGCATTTT.

This clonotype was recorded many times. This CDR3 reads CASSSLQGLGRAGELFF. The CDR3 nucleotides are TGTGCCAGCAGCTCCCTTCAGGGACTAGGTCGGGCCGGGGAGCTGTTTTTT. The V call is TRBV7-9, the J call TRBJ2-2, with TRBD2 matching over 8 bases. V trimming: 4 bases; J trimming: 6 bases; junction bases outside the gene matches: 13. Germline CDR1 SEHNR, CDR2 FQNEAQ (reference sequence). CDR3 length equals 17 residues.

This clonotype was seen ten or more times. The CDR3, as DNA: TGCAGCGCCCGGCGGGACACCGCCTACGAGCAGTACTTC. It yields the protein CSARRDTAYEQYF. The chain carries TRBV29-1 and TRBJ2-7; TRBD1 or TRBD2 may be the D gene (6 bases each). CDR3 size: 13 residues. The V gene lost 7 bases and the J gene lost 2 bases, with 15 bases spanning the gap. Per germline, CDR1 SQVTM and CDR2 ANQGSEA.

The CDR3 sequence is CASSSPPRDRGLDEQFF. CDR3 sequence (DNA): TGTGCCAGCAGTTCCCCCCCCCGAGACAGGGGGCTCGATGAGCAGTTCTTC. The chain carries TRBV27 and TRBJ2-1; 10 bases line up with TRBD1. From germline, CDR1 is MNHEY and CDR2 SMNVEV (reference sequence). Trimming at V came to 4 bases and at J to 8 bases, leaving 14 bases not matched to a gene. This CDR3 has 17 residues.

Many counts were recorded for this clonotype. This rearrangement joins TRBV30 to TRBJ1-3; D gene ambiguous. Deletions cut 1 base from V and 7 bases from J, with 8 bases between. This CDR3 has 12 residues. Germline V lookup: CDR1 GTSNPN, CDR2 SVGIG (reference sequence). CDR3 DNA sequence: TGTGCCTGGAGTGGGGGTGTCAACACCATATATTTT. Protein: CAWSGGVNTIYF.

In its sample, this clonotype was seen many times. The chain employs TRBV9 and TRBJ2-1, with no clear D. CDR1 is SGDLS and CDR2 is YYNGEE in the germline V gene. Trimming cost V 0 bases and J 7 bases, with 11 bases left between them. This CDR3 has 14 residues. The CDR3: CASSVDDLGNEQFF. For the CDR3, the DNA is TGTGCCAGCAGCGTAGACGACCTTGGGAATGAGCAGTTCTTC.